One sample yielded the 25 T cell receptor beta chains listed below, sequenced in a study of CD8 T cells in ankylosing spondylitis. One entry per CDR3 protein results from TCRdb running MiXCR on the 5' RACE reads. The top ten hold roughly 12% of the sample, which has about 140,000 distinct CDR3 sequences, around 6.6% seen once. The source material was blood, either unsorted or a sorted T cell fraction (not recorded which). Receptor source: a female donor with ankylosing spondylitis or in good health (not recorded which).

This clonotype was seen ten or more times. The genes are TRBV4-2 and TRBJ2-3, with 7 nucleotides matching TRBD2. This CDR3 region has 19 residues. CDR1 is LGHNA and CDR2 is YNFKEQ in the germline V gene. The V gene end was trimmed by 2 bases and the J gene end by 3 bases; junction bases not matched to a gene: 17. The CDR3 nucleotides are TGTGCCAGCAGCCAAAAAGCGGGGACTTCCAGAGAGGATACAGATACGCAGTATTTT. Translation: CASSQKAGTSREDTDTQYF.

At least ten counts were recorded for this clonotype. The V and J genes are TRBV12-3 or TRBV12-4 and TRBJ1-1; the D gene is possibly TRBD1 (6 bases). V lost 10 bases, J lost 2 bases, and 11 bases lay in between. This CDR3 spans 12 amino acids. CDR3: CATGTRNTEAFF. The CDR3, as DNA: TGTGCCACTGGGACAAGAAACACTGAAGCTTTCTTT.

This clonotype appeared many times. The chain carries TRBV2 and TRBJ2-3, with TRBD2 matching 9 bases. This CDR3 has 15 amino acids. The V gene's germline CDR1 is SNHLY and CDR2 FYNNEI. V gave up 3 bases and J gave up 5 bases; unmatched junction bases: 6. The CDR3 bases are TGTGCCAGCAGTGACCTAGCGGGGCGTAGAGATACGCAGTATTTT. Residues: CASSDLAGRRDTQYF.

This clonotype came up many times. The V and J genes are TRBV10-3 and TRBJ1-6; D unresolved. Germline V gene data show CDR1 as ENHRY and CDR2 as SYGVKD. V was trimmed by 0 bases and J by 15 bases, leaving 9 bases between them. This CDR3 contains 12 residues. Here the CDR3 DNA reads TGTGCCATCAGTGAGTCGGATGGGAACCTCCACTTT. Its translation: CAISESDGNLHF.

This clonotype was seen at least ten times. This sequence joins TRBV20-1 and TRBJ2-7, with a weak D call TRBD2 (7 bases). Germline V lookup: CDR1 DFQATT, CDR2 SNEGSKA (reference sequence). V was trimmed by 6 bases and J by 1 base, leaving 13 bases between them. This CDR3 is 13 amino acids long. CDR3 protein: CSAFGGTSYEQYF. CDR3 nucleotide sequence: TGCAGTGCATTCGGGGGGACATCCTACGAGCAGTACTTC.

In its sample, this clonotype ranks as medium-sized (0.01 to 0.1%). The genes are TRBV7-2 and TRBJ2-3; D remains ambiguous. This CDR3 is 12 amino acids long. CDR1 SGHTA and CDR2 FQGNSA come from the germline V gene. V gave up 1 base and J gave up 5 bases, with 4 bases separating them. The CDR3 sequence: CASSLDGDTQYF. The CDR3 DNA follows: TGTGCCAGCAGCTTAGACGGAGATACGCAGTATTTT. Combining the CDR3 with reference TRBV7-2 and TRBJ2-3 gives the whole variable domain GAGVSQSPSNKVTEKGKDVELRCDPISGHTALYWYRQSLGQGLEFLIYFQGNSAPDKSGLPSDRFSAERTGGSVSTLTIQRTQQEDSAVYLCASSLDGDTQYFGPGTRLTVL.

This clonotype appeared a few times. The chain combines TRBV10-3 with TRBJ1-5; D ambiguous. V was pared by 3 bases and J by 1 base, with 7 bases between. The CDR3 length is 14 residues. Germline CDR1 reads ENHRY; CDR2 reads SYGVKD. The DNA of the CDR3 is TGTGCCATCAGTGAAGGAGGGAGCAATCAGCCCCAGCATTTT. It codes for CAISEGGSNQPQHF.

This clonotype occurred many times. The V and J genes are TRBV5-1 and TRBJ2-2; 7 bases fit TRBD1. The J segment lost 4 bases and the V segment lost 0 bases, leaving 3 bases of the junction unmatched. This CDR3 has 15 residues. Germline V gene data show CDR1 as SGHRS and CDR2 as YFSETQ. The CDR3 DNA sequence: TGCGCCAGCAGCTTGGCTGGACAGGTCACCGGGGAGCTGTTTTTT. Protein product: CASSLAGQVTGELFF.

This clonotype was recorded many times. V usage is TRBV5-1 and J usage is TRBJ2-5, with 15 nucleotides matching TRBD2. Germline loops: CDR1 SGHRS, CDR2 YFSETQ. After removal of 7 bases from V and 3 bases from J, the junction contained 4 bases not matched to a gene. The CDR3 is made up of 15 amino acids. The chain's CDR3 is CASGLAGGTKETQYF. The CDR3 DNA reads TGCGCCAGCGGACTAGCGGGGGGGACAAAAGAGACCCAGTACTTC.

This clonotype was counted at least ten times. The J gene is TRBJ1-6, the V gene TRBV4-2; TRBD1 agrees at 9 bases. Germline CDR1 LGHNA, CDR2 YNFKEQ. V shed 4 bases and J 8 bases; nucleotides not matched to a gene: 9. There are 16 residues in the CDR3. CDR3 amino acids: CASSRRGGQGDSPLHF. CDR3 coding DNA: TGTGCCAGCAGCCGTCGGGGGGGACAGGGCGATTCACCCCTCCACTTT.

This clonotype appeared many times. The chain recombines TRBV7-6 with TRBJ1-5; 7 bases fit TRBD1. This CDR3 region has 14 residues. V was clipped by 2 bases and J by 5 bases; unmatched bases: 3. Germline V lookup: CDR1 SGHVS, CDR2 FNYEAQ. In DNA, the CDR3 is TGTGCCAGCAGCTTAAGGGGGCGGGATCAGCCCCAGCATTTT. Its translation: CASSLRGRDQPQHF. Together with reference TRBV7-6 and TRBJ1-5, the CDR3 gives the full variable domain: GAGVSQSPRYKVTKRGQDVALRCDPISGHVSLYWYRQALGQGPEFLTYFNYEAQQDKSGLPNDRFSAERPEGSISTLTIQRTEQRDSAMYRCASSLRGRDQPQHFGDGTRLSIL.

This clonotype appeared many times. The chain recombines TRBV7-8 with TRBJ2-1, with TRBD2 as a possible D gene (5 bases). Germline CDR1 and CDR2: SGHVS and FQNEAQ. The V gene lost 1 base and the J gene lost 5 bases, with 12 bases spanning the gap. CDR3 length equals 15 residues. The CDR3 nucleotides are TGTGCCAGCAGCTTAGTCTCCGGGAATGACAATGAGCAGTTCTTC. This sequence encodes CASSLVSGNDNEQFF.

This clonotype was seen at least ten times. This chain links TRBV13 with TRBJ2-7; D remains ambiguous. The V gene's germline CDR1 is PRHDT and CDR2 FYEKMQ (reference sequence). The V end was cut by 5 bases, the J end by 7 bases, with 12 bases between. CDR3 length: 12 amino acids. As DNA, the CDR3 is TGTGCCAGCAGCGCCGGCGGTTGGGAGCAGTACTTC. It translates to CASSAGGWEQYF.

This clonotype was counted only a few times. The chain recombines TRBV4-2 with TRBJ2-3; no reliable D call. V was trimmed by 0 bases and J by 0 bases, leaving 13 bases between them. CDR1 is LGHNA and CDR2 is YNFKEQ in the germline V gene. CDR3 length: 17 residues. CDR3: CASSQDDLRSSTDTQYF. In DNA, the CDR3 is TGTGCCAGCAGCCAAGATGATTTGCGCTCGAGCACAGATACGCAGTATTTT.

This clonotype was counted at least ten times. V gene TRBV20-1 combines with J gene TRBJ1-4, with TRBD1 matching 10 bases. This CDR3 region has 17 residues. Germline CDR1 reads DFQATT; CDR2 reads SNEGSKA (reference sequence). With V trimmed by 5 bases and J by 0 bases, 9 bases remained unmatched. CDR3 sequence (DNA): TGCAGTGCTTCACCGGGACAGGGGATTGCAACTAATGAAAAACTGTTTTTT. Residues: CSASPGQGIATNEKLFF.

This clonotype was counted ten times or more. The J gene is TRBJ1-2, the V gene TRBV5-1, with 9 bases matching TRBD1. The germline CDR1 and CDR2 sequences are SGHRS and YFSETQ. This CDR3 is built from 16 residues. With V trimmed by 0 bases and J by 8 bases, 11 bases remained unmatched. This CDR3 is CASSLAGQGEVRGYTF. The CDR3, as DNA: TGCGCCAGCAGCTTGGCGGGACAGGGAGAGGTGCGGGGCTACACCTTC.

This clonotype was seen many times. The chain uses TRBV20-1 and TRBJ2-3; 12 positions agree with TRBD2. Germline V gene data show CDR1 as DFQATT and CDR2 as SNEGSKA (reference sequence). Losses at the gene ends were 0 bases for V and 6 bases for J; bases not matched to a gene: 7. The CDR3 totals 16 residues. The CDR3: CSARDRRLAGVDTQYF. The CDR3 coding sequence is TGCAGTGCTAGAGATCGCCGACTAGCGGGAGTGGATACGCAGTATTTT.

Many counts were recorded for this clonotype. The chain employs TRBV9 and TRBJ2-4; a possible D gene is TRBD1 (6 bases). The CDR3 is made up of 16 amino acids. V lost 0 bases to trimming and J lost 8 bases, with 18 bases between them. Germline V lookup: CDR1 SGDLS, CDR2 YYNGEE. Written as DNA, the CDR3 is TGTGCCAGCAGCGTAGCGTCAGGGGCACTCGGGGACATTCAGTACTTC. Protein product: CASSVASGALGDIQYF.

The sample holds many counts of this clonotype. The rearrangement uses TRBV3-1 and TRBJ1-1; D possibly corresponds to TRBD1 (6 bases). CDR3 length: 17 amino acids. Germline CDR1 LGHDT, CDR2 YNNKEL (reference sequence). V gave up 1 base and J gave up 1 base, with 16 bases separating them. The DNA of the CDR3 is TGTGCCAGCAGCCAAGGTTTGCCAGGGGTGAGGAACACTGAAGCTTTCTTT. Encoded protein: CASSQGLPGVRNTEAFF.

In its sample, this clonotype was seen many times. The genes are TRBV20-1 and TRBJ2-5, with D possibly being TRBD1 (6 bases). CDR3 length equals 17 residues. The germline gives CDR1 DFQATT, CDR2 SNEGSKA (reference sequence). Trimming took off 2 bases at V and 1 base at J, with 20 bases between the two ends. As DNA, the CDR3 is TGCAGTGCTAGACCCCCGATGGGGGCAGGGCCCCAAGAGACCCAGTACTTC. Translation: CSARPPMGAGPQETQYF.

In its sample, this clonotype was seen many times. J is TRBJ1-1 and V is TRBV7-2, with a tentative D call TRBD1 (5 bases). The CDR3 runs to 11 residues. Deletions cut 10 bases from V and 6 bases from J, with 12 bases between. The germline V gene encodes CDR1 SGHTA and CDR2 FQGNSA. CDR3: CAIRDGAEAFF. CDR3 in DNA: TGTGCCATAAGGGACGGCGCTGAAGCTTTCTTT.

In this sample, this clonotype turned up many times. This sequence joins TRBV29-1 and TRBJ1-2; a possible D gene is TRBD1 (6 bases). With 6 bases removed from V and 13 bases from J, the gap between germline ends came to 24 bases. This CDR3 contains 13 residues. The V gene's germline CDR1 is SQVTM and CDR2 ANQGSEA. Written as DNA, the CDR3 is TGCAGCGTCCTCCAGGGGCTAACGGGGCGCGGCACCTTC. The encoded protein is CSVLQGLTGRGTF.

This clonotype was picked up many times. The CDR3 DNA reads as TGTGCCAGCAGTTATACACAGTCGGTGCCGGAAGCTTTCTTT. Protein product: CASSYTQSVPEAFF. V and J are TRBV6-5 and TRBJ1-1; D unresolved. V lost 3 bases, J lost 8 bases, and 16 bases lay in between. CDR1 and CDR2 (germline): MNHEY, SVGAGI. This CDR3 contains 14 residues.

CDR3 sequence: CSVVISWRQETQYF. CDR3 in DNA: TGCAGCGTTGTTATAAGCTGGCGACAAGAGACCCAGTACTTC. V usage is TRBV29-1 and J usage is TRBJ2-5; no definite D call. Germline CDR1 reads SQVTM; CDR2 reads ANQGSEA. The CDR3 covers 14 residues. Trimming shortened V by 4 bases and J by 2 bases, and 14 bases separated the two germline ends. Full variable domain (remainder filled in from reference TRBV29-1 and TRBJ2-5): SAVISQKPSRDICQRGTSLTIQCQVDSQVTMMFWYRQQPGQSLTLIATANQGSEATYESGFVIDKFPISRPNLTFSTLTVSNMSPEDSSIYLCSVVISWRQETQYFGPGTRLLVL.

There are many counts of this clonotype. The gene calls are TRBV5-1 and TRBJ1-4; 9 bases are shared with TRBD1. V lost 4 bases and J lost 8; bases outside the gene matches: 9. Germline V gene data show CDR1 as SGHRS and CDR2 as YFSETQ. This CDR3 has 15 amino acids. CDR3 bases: TGCGCCAGCAGCACCGGGACAGGGCCCCGGGAAAAACTGTTTTTT. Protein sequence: CASSTGTGPREKLFF.